This T cell receptor (beta chain) emerged from a study of T cells in Graves' hyperthyroidism and ophthalmopathy (dated by TCRdb to about 2019). About the full investigation: Peripheral blood was collected at initial diagnosis, before any treatment. After sampling, hyperthyroidism patients received methimazole starting at 30 mg daily, and ophthalmopathy patients received high-dose intravenous methylprednisolone. According to the paper, TCR Vbeta CDR3 sequencing was carried out on 120 to 150 peripheral blood samples, which came from 40 to 45 ophthalmopathy, approximately 78 hyperthyroidism and some 17 progressor patients. Thyroid tissue and blood T-cell repertoires from six Graves' hyperthyroidism patients were also compared in the study. For training and testing, the 110 or so patients in the discovery cohort were randomly divided in a 7:3 ratio. To identify distinguishing TCR V-J signatures, a discovery cohort of around 100 patients was used, comprising 40 to 45 with Graves' ophthalmopathy and 57 with stable Graves' hyperthyroidism. An independent validation cohort of under 20 hyperthyroidism patients and 17 patients who later progressed to ophthalmopathy tested prospective prediction of ophthalmopathy. The full study reports these points: A model built on a 13 V-J signature distinguished ophthalmopathy from stable hyperthyroidism, reaching around 87% sensitivity and approximately 83% specificity in cross-validation and 80%/75% in testing. Most expanded thyroid clonotypes (frequency above 0.001) were also found in blood, which suggests that blood repertoires may mirror thyroid immune responses. In validation, progression to ophthalmopathy was predicted by the model with nearly 71% sensitivity and roughly 76% specificity, a median of about 6.4 months before onset. Sample size was not statistically predetermined, and investigators were not blinded to group allocation.

This clonotype came up many times. The antigen it binds to is not known. No base qualities exist here, and no much larger clone lies one base off it. From V the trimming removes 4 bases and from J it removes 3 bases, while the gene matches leave 10 bases of the junction unaccounted for. In the germline V gene, CDR1 corresponds to SGHAT and CDR2 to FQNNGV. The CDR3 has 17 amino acids, counting the end cysteine and phenylalanine. CDR3 DNA only is kept here, 51 bases in frame from base 1. Amplification of TCR beta CDR3 regions was carried out from RNA transcripts. For the first round of RT-PCR on the TCR CDR3, the HTBI primer set was used together with the Qiagen OneStep RT-PCR kit. Libraries were constructed in a second round of multiplex PCR, after which size selection and purification were carried out. Libraries were sequenced paired-end with 100 bp reads on an Illumina HiSeq2000. As for the original processing: SOAPnuke was used to process the raw data, throwing out any read that contained adapters or uncalled bases, had a mean Phred below 15, or lacked an exact constant-primer or identifier match. COPE v1.2.5 was used to merge high-quality paired reads, and clonotypes were defined as unique nucleotide sequences. MiTCR v1.1 was used to align the clonotypes against IMGT TRBV, TRBD and TRBJ reference segments. The analysis was restricted to V-J combinations with a frequency above 0.0001, which together covered approximately 99% of the repertoires. A TCS score was defined as the ratio of F50 (clonal expansion) to E x V (chaos), with BLOSUM62-based TCRdist applied between CDR3 peptides within each V-J. Welch's t-statistics and random forest reduced fewer than 550 V-J features to around 14, which were used in a naive Bayes classifier (R e1071). TCRdb trimmed public reads at Q25 via fastp, called clones via MiXCR and kept in-frame beta chains. Under each unique CDR3 protein, matching rows form one entry showing the most common genes and DNA. The V and J calls reflect TCRdb's pipeline rather than the authors' work. Recorded for this sample are around 600,000 distinct CDR3 sequences; 15% to 19% of them occurred a single time. Together, the top ten hold roughly 7.3% of the sample.

Stable Graves' hyperthyroidism was defined as the absence of progression to ophthalmopathy over 18 months of follow-up. The hyperthyroidism patients were between 18 and 65 years old and newly diagnosed, with a disease duration of less than 2 months. Patients with uncontrolled infections, other autoimmune diseases, pregnancy or lactation were excluded. Diagnoses relied on clinical symptoms, serum thyroxine and TRAb, thyroid ultrasound and orbital computed tomography. PBMCs were separated from 10 ml of fresh peripheral blood using Ficoll-Paque density gradient centrifugation. Trizol reagent was used to extract total RNA, and RNA quality was then checked on an Agilent 2100 Bioanalyzer.

This chain joins TRBV11-2 to TRBJ2-1, and 9 junctional nucleotides match TRBD2. The receptor comes from a woman younger than 45 with Graves' hyperthyroidism. Sequenced input: blood. For the CDR3, the sequence is CASSSSKGLANYNEQFF. The DNA sequence reads TGTGCCAGCAGCTCGAGTAAGGGACTAGCCAACTACAATGAGCAGTTCTTC. Supplemented by the reference TRBV11-2 and TRBJ2-1 proteins around the CDR3, the complete variable domain is EAGVAQSPRYKIIEKRQSVAFWCNPISGHATLYWYQQILGQGPKLLIQFQNNGVVDDSQLPKDRFSAERLKGVDSTLKIQPAKLEDSAVYLCASSSSKGLANYNEQFFGPGTRLTVL.